A selection of T cell receptor beta chains follows, all from one sample in a study of CD8 T cells in ankylosing spondylitis. TCRdb reanalysed the 5' RACE reads using MiXCR and keeps one entry per CDR3 protein. The sample has some 270,000 distinct CDR3 sequences; over 15% are singletons. Input material: blood, either unsorted or a sorted T cell fraction (not recorded which). The receptor set was obtained from a male donor with ankylosing spondylitis or in good health (not recorded which). Each CDR3 is given with its conserved first and last residue. A D gene is named only where the DNA matches it firmly. Clone size is given for some rows only: seen once, a few or many times, or a class if the clone is expanded.

TRBV7-2	18	many	NA	TRBJ2-1	TGTGCCAGCAGCTTAGGCGCAGGACAGATGGGGTCCTACAATGAGCAGTTCTTC	CASSLGAGQMGSYNEQFF
TRBV10-3	13	many	NA	TRBJ2-5	TGTGCCATCAGTGACGGAGGGGGAGAGACCCAGTACTTC	CAISDGGGETQYF
TRBV25-1	16	few	NA	TRBJ2-7	TGTGCCAGCAGTGAATATAGTTCCAGGGGTGGATACGAGCAGTACTTC	CASSEYSSRGGYEQYF
TRBV7-9	15	few	TRBD1	TRBJ2-7	TGTGCCAGCAGCTTAGAGGACAGGGGAATCGACGAGCAGTACTTC	CASSLEDRGIDEQYF
TRBV29-1	14	once	TRBD1	TRBJ2-1	TGCAGCGTTGAAGATCGGGACAGTGGGAATGAGCAGTTCTTC	CSVEDRDSGNEQFF
TRBV7-9	15	NA	TRBD2	TRBJ2-7	TGTGCCAGCAGCCCCCCTAGCGGGACCTCCTACGAGCAGTACTTC	CASSPPSGTSYEQYF
TRBV12-5	13	NA	NA	TRBJ1-1	TGTGCTAGTGGTCTTACGCCGAACACTGAAGCTTTCTTT	CASGLTPNTEAFF
TRBV28	14	many	NA	TRBJ2-2	TGTGCCAGCAGTTTAACAGGGAACACCGGGGAGCTGTTTTTT	CASSLTGNTGELFF
TRBV5-1	18	NA	NA	TRBJ2-7	TGCGCCAGCAGCCGTACTGAACTCCCGGGGGCAGGGCACTACGAGCAGTACTTC	CASSRTELPGAGHYEQYF
TRBV30	13	few	NA	TRBJ1-1	TGTGCCTGGAATGGTAAGGGAGGTGCTGAAGCTTTCTTT	CAWNGKGGAEAFF
TRBV12-3/TRBV12-4	16	many	TRBD2	TRBJ2-3	TGTGCCAGCAGTCCTATACTAGCGGGACCCACAGATACGCAGTATTTT	CASSPILAGPTDTQYF
TRBV7-9	16	many	NA	TRBJ2-3	TGTGCCAGCAGCTTATCTGATGACTCTAGCACAGATACGCAGTATTTT	CASSLSDDSSTDTQYF
TRBV7-9	16	NA	NA	TRBJ1-4	TGTGCCAGCAGCCCTCCTGAGGGGACATGGTGGGAAAAACTGTTTTTT	CASSPPEGTWWEKLFF
TRBV4-1	14	NA	TRBD2	TRBJ2-1	TGCGCCAGCAGCCCAGGGACTAGCGCTAGTGAGCAGTTCTTC	CASSPGTSASEQFF
TRBV12-3/TRBV12-4	14	NA	NA	TRBJ2-1	TGTGCCAGCAGATTCGGACCTACCCCCAATGAGCAGTTCTTC	CASRFGPTPNEQFF
TRBV7-9	12	many	NA	TRBJ2-1	TGTGCCAGCAGCTCCGACGACGGTGAGCAGTTCTTC	CASSSDDGEQFF
TRBV2	11	many	NA	TRBJ2-7	TGTGCCAGCAGCGCCAGTTACGAGCAGTACTTC	CASSASYEQYF
TRBV10-3	15	few	NA	TRBJ1-2	TGTGCCATCACCTCCCATGAGGGAGCTAACTATGGCTACACCTTC	CAITSHEGANYGYTF
TRBV5-1	14	few	TRBD1	TRBJ1-1	TGCGCCAGCAGCTCACGGACAGGGGGAACTGAAGCTTTCTTT	CASSSRTGGTEAFF
TRBV4-2	17	many	TRBD2	TRBJ2-7	TGTGCCAGCAGCCAAGAGAGGCTACTAGCGGATTCCTACGAGCAGTACTTC	CASSQERLLADSYEQYF
TRBV5-1	14	NA	TRBD1	TRBJ2-1	TGCGCCAGCAGCTGGGGACAGGGGGCCAATGAGCAGTTCTTC	CASSWGQGANEQFF
TRBV9	16	few	NA	TRBJ1-2	TGTGCCAGCAGCGTAGAGTACTCCCCGGGCTTCTATGGCTACACCTTC	CASSVEYSPGFYGYTF
TRBV2	15	NA	NA	TRBJ2-1	TGTGCCAGCAGTGCTGGACAGCTAGGCTACAATGAGCAGTTCTTC	CASSAGQLGYNEQFF
TRBV19	16	few	TRBD2	TRBJ2-1	TGTGCCAGTAGTAAACTAGCGGGAGGGCCCAGAAATGAGCAGTTCTTC	CASSKLAGGPRNEQFF
TRBV7-9	15	few	TRBD2	TRBJ2-7	TGTGCCAGCAGCTCCGGACTAGCGATCACCTACGAGCAGTACTTC	CASSSGLAITYEQYF
TRBV2	16	NA	TRBD2	TRBJ2-5	TGTGCCAGCAGTCCTGAAACCCATGAGCGGGGAGAGACCCAGTACTTC	CASSPETHERGETQYF
TRBV7-9	16	few	TRBD1	TRBJ2-2	TGTGCCAGCAGCTTAGCGGGGACAGGAAACACCGGGGAGCTGTTTTTT	CASSLAGTGNTGELFF
TRBV6-1	15	few	NA	TRBJ1-6	TGTGCCAGCAGTGAGTGGGACGGAAATAATTCACCCCTCCACTTT	CASSEWDGNNSPLHF
TRBV7-2	15	NA	NA	TRBJ2-7	TGTGCCAGCAGCTTATCACTCCGCACAGGCTACGAGCAGTACTTC	CASSLSLRTGYEQYF
TRBV3-1	15	few	NA	TRBJ2-1	TGTGCCAGCAGCCAATTTGGGATAACCTACAATGAGCAGTTCTTC	CASSQFGITYNEQFF
TRBV27	14	few	NA	TRBJ1-1	TGTGCCAGCAGTTACCGCGAGGGGGTCACTGAAGCTTTCTTT	CASSYREGVTEAFF
TRBV12-3/TRBV12-4	14	many	NA	TRBJ2-7	TGTGCCAGCAGTTCCTCTCCCGGCTTTGGATACTGGTACTTC	CASSSSPGFGYWYF
TRBV29-1	15	few	NA	TRBJ2-3	TGCAGCGTTGAAGATGCCCCCCTTAGCACAGATACGCAGTATTTT	CSVEDAPLSTDTQYF
TRBV3-1	16	NA	TRBD2	TRBJ2-3	TGTGCCAGCAGCCAACCTAGCGGGAGGAGACCAGATACGCAGTATTTT	CASSQPSGRRPDTQYF
TRBV11-2	14	NA	NA	TRBJ2-1	TGTGCCAGCAGCTCTATGGCAAGCTACAATGAGCAGTTCTTC	CASSSMASYNEQFF
TRBV19	15	few	TRBD1	TRBJ2-1	TGTGCCAGTAGTATAGCTGGGACAGTTTACAATGAGCAGTTCTTC	CASSIAGTVYNEQFF
TRBV9	17	NA	TRBD2	TRBJ2-5	TGTGCCAGCAGCGTAGGACTAGCGGGAGTAGGGCAAGAGACCCAGTACTTC	CASSVGLAGVGQETQYF
TRBV19	16	few	NA	TRBJ1-5	TGTGCCAGTAGTATAGGGTCCGGGAATAGCAATCAGCCCCAGCATTTT	CASSIGSGNSNQPQHF
TRBV7-6	13	NA	NA	TRBJ2-7	TGTGCCAGCAGCTTAGTACAGGGACCCGAGCAGTACTTC	CASSLVQGPEQYF
TRBV29-1	14	NA	TRBD2	TRBJ2-3	TGCAGCGTTGGACTAGCGGGAGCAAGAGATACGCAGTATTTT	CSVGLAGARDTQYF
TRBV12-3/TRBV12-4	15	few	TRBD2	TRBJ2-7	TGTGCCAGCAGTTTTGTTGCGGGAGGGTCGGAAGAGCAGTACTTC	CASSFVAGGSEEQYF
TRBV24-1	16	few	NA	TRBJ2-1	TGTGCCACCAGTGATTTGCAGGGGACCGTGGGCAATGAGCAGTTCTTC	CATSDLQGTVGNEQFF
TRBV27	15	few	NA	TRBJ2-7	TGTGCCAGCAAACCCCCCAGGGGGGGGTCCTACGAGCAGTACTTC	CASKPPRGGSYEQYF
TRBV7-3	19	NA	TRBD1	TRBJ1-1	TGTGCCAGCAGCTTAAATCTCCCCGACAGGGGAACAATGAACACTGAAGCTTTCTTT	CASSLNLPDRGTMNTEAFF
TRBV5-6	19	NA	TRBD2	TRBJ2-4	TGTGCCAGCAGCTTGGTCTCTAGCGGGGACTATATAGCCAAAAACATTCAGTACTTC	CASSLVSSGDYIAKNIQYF
TRBV20-1	15	NA	TRBD1	TRBJ2-7	TGCAGTGCTAGAATCCGGGACAGGGTCCTCTACGAGCAGTACTTC	CSARIRDRVLYEQYF
TRBV12-3/TRBV12-4	15	few	NA	TRBJ2-7	TGTGCCAGCAGTAACTCCGGGACAATAGGCTACGAGCAGTACTTC	CASSNSGTIGYEQYF
TRBV5-1	16	few	TRBD2	TRBJ2-2	TGCGCCAGCAGCTTTTTAGCGGGACCGACCGCCGGGGAGCTGTTTTTT	CASSFLAGPTAGELFF
TRBV5-1	16	few	TRBD2	TRBJ2-1	TGCGCCAGCAGCTCGGGACTAAGAAGTTCCTACAATGAGCAGTTCTTC	CASSSGLRSSYNEQFF
TRBV9	19	few	TRBD2	TRBJ2-3	TGTGCCAGCAGCGTAGCCTCGGACGGACTAGCCCTTAGCACAGATACGCAGTATTTT	CASSVASDGLALSTDTQYF
TRBV4-1	17	few	NA	TRBJ2-3	TGCGCCAGCGTAGGTCTAGCCCCGGATAGTCGCACAGATACGCAGTATTTT	CASVGLAPDSRTDTQYF
TRBV29-1	13	many	NA	TRBJ2-7	TGCAGCGCTGTTGGCGGGACACTCTACGAGCAGTACTTC	CSAVGGTLYEQYF
TRBV27	18	NA	TRBD2	TRBJ2-1	TGTGCCAGCAGTTTAACTAGCGGGAGGGCCTGGGTCTCCAATGAGCAGTTCTTC	CASSLTSGRAWVSNEQFF
TRBV4-3	15	few	NA	TRBJ2-1	TGCGCCAGCAGCCAAGGCGGCAGGGGAAGCGATGAGCAGTTCTTC	CASSQGGRGSDEQFF
TRBV29-1	15	NA	TRBD2	TRBJ2-3	TGCAGCGTTGAAGCTAGCGGGAGAGTTGCAGATACGCAGTATTTT	CSVEASGRVADTQYF
TRBV7-9	13	few	NA	TRBJ1-5	TGTGCCAGCAGCTTAAACGGGGGGCAGCCCCAGCATTTT	CASSLNGGQPQHF
TRBV29-1	14	few	NA	TRBJ2-7	TGCAGCGTTGAAACCCGGGGTAGCAACTACGAGCAGTACTTC	CSVETRGSNYEQYF
TRBV10-3	11	NA	NA	TRBJ2-7	TGTGCCATCAGTGATGGGAACGAGCAGTACTTC	CAISDGNEQYF
TRBV9	17	NA	TRBD2	TRBJ2-1	TGTGCCAGCAGCTTGACTAGCGGGAGGGGGTCCTACAATGAGCAGTTCTTC	CASSLTSGRGSYNEQFF
TRBV3-1	14	few	NA	TRBJ2-7	TGTGCCAGCAGCCAAGATCTAGATAGGAACGAGCAGTACTTC	CASSQDLDRNEQYF